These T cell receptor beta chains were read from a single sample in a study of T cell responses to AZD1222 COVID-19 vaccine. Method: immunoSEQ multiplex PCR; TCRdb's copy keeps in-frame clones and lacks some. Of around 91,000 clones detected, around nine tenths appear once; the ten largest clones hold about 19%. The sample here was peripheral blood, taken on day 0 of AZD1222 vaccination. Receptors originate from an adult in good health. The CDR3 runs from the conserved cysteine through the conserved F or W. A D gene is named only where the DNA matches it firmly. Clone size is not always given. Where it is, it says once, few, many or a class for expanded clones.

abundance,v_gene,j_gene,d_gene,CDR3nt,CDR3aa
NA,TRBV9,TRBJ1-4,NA,TGTGCCAGCAGCCTAGGGTCAACTAATGAAAAACTGTTTTTT,CASSLGSTNEKLFF
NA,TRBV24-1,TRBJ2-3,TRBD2,TGTGCCACCAGTGATAATGGCGCGGGAGTCACAGATACGCAGTATTTT,CATSDNGAGVTDTQYF
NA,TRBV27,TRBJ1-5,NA,TGTGCCAGCAGTTTCTACGGCCGCAATCAGCCCCAGCATTTT,CASSFYGRNQPQHF
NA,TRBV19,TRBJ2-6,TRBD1,TGTGCCAGTAGTACCCCCAGGGGGTCTACTGGGGCCAACGTCCTGACTTTC,CASSTPRGSTGANVLTF
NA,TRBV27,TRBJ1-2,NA,TGTGCCAGCGGTAGACCGCAGATTTATGGCTACACCTTC,CASGRPQIYGYTF
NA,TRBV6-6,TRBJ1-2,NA,TGTGCCAGCACCTACGATATTAGCGGCTACACCTTC,CASTYDISGYTF
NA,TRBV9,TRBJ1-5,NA,TGTGCCAGCAGCCGTAGTGCGGGGCTAAACCAGCCCCAGCATTTT,CASSRSAGLNQPQHF
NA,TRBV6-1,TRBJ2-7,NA,TGTGCCAGCAGTGCTGGCGGCGGTAGAAGACACTACGAGCAGTACTTC,CASSAGGGRRHYEQYF
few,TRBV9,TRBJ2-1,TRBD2,TGTGCCAGCAGCTCTGGAGCGGGAGGCCCCTCAGATGAGCAGTTCTTC,CASSSGAGGPSDEQFF
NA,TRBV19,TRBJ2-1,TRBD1,TGTGCCAGTAGTATAGGGGGGACAGGGAATTTGCCGTTCTTC,CASSIGGTGNLPFF
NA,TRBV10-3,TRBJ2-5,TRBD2,TGTGCCATAACGGGACTAGCGGAACAAGAGACCCAGTACTTC,CAITGLAEQETQYF
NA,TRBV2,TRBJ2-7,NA,TGTGCCAGCACCTTGGGGACGCCGGGCTCCTACGAGCAGTACTTC,CASTLGTPGSYEQYF
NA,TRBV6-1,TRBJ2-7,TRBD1,TGTGCCAGCAGTGAACTAGGACAGGGGGGCGAGCAGTACTTC,CASSELGQGGEQYF
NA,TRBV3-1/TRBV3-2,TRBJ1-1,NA,TGTGCCAGCAGCCAAGAGTCCAGGTCATGGGCTGAAGCTTTCTTT,CASSQESRSWAEAFF
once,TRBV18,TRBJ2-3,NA,TGTGCCAGCTCCCCGAGGCTACCTAGCACAGATACGCAGTATTTT,CASSPRLPSTDTQYF
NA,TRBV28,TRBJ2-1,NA,TGTGCCAGCACCCATAACCGGGCAGCGGCGAGCCTGCAGTTCTTC,CASTHNRAAASLQFF
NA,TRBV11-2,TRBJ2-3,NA,TGTGCCAGCAGCTTCGGACACCGGGCAAGCACAGATACGCAGTATTTT,CASSFGHRASTDTQYF
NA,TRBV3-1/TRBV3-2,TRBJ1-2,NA,TGTGCCAGCAGCCAAGAAGTAAGGTGGGGCGCCTTGAGCTACACCTTC,CASSQEVRWGALSYTF
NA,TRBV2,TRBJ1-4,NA,TGTGCCAACGGGGGGGACAACGAAAAACTGTTTTTT,CANGGDNEKLFF
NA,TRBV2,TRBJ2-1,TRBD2,TGTGCCAGCAGTGACTCACTAGCGGGGTTCAATGAGCAGTTCTTC,CASSDSLAGFNEQFF
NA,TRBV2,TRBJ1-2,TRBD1,TGTGCCAGCAGTGAAGCTAAGACAGGGATTTTTGGCTACACCTTC,CASSEAKTGIFGYTF
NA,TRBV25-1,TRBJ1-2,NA,TGTGCCAGCAGTGAAACGGGGGGGACGGACGGCTGGGGCTACACCTTC,CASSETGGTDGWGYTF
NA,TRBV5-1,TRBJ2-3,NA,TGCGCCAGCAGCTTGGATTCTAGCGCTACAGATACGCAGTATTTT,CASSLDSSATDTQYF
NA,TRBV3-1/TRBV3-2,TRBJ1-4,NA,TGTGCCAGCAGCGAATTCCCCAATGAAAAACTGTTTTTT,CASSEFPNEKLFF
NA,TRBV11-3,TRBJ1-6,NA,TGTGCCAGCAGCTCTGCATATAATAATTCACCCCTCCACTTT,CASSSAYNNSPLHF
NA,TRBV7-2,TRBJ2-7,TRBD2,TGTGCCAGCAGCTTCGGGCGGGAGCCCAACTACGAGCAGTACTTC,CASSFGREPNYEQYF
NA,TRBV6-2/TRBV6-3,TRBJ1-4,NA,TGTGCCAGCAGCCGCCTGAGGGCAACTAATGAAAAACTGTTTTTT,CASSRLRATNEKLFF
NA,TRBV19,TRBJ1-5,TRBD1,TGTGCCAGTAGTGCCACAGGGGGCAGGCAGCCCCAGCATTTT,CASSATGGRQPQHF
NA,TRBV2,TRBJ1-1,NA,TGTGCCAGCTCCAAGAGCGACACAGCGTGGACTGAAGCTTTCTTT,CASSKSDTAWTEAFF
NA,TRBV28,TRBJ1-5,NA,TGTGCCACCCGACGGGAACAGCCCCAGCATTTT,CATRREQPQHF
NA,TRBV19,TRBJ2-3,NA,TGTGCCAGTAGTCCGCGGGACGGTGGGTCTAGCACAGATACGCAGTATTTT,CASSPRDGGSSTDTQYF
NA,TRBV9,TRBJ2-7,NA,TGTGCCAGCAGCCCCACCCCAACAGAAGGCGAGCAGTACTTC,CASSPTPTEGEQYF
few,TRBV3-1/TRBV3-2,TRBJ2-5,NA,TGTGCCAGCAGCCAAGGTCAAAAGACCCAGTACTTC,CASSQGQKTQYF
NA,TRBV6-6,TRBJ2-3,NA,TGTGCCAGCAGTCCCCGCGACAGACCCCTAGGGGACACAGATACGCAGTATTTT,CASSPRDRPLGDTDTQYF
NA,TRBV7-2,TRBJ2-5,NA,TGTGCCAGCAGCACCTACCAAGAGACCCAGTACTTC,CASSTYQETQYF
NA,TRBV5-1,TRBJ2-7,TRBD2,TGCGCCAGCAGCTTGGTGGGCGGGAGGGACGAGCAGTACTTC,CASSLVGGRDEQYF
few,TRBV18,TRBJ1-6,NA,TGTGCCAGCTCGCCCAGGGTAGTGGGAAATTCACCCCTCCACTTT,CASSPRVVGNSPLHF
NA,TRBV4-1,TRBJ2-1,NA,TGCGCCAGCAGCCCAAAGGGTGGGACGGATGAAAACAATGAGCAGTTCTTC,CASSPKGGTDENNEQFF
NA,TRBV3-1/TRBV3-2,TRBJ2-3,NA,TGTGCCAGCAGCCAATCCCCAGATGGGACAGATACGCAGTATTTT,CASSQSPDGTDTQYF